Below, one T cell receptor beta chain is given with its context. The PCR had 60 Vbeta and 13 Jbeta primers. Profiled with immunoSEQ multiplex PCR; TCRdb holds only in-frame clones, not every one. This table lists fewer than 35,000 clones. The germline V gene has CDR1 SGHKS and CDR2 YYEKEE (reference sequence). This CDR3 contains 15 residues. Trimming pared 0 bases from V and 9 bases from J, leaving 13 bases between. This entry comes from a study of cytomegalovirus exposure and HLA in healthy donors. The chain carries TRBV5-5 and TRBJ1-6; no definite D call. Sequencing used PBMCs. This sequence was found in a female donor in good health and CMV-seronegative. CDR3 region: CASSLDPGLASPLHF. For the CDR3, the DNA is TGTGCCAGCAGCTTGGATCCGGGGTTAGCTTCACCCCTCCACTTT.